This T cell receptor beta chain is from a study of T cells in tuberculosis. The study's findings and limits: Selection depended on which cryopreserved specimens were available.

J gave up 6 bases and V 4 bases, and 13 bases lay outside the gene matches. CDR1 SGHDT and CDR2 YYEEEE come from the germline V gene. There are 17 residues in the CDR3. Comment on this clone: Its target is unknown.

Using immunoSEQ multiplex PCR, the repertoire was profiled, and TCRdb retains in-frame clones only, with some absent. The sample shows 40,000 to 45,000 clones, approximately 94% of them seen only once. Adolescents were screened for latent TB by skin test and IGRA. The source is a donor aged 10-29 years with latent tuberculosis or without tuberculosis infection. Some clones in this sample may be carry-over from other donors' samples. Input material: PBMCs. The chain uses TRBV5-6 and TRBJ2-7; TRBD2 matches 13 bases. The chain's CDR3 is CASSLRRGLAGFSEQYF. CDR3 coding DNA: TGTGCCAGCAGCCTCCGGCGGGGACTAGCGGGATTCTCCGAGCAGTACTTC.